This T cell receptor beta chain was captured by sequencing in a study of blood T cells in healthy people across ages. The overall study: Per every two T cells, about one barcoded beta molecule was captured by template switching. Study-wide findings and caveats: Measured against age, TCR beta diversity per million T cells decreased in a roughly linear manner.

A word on this clonotype: Its matching antigen is unknown.

Next came a second PCR, run for about 7 to 12 cycles, which used a sample-barcoded 5' primer along with a J-beta primer mix. Every individual sample yielded 2.5 million or more paired-end reads (each containing CDR3). Each CDR3 protein gets one entry after TCRdb re-called the 5' RACE reads with MiXCR. The repertoire holds about 1.4 million distinct CDR3 sequences, with approximately 59% as singletons. The CDR3 is made up of 17 amino acids. Germline V gene sequence: CDR1 SGHRS, CDR2 YFSETQ. The V end lost 0 bases, the J end lost 4 bases, and 14 bases lay between the germline ends. Each donor gave ten milliliters of peripheral blood.

The J gene is TRBJ1-6, the V gene TRBV5-1; D gene uncertain. The source is a man younger than 35 in good health. Specimen: blood. The CDR3 bases are TGCGCCAGCAGCTTGGCCACCGCGGGCGAATATAATTCACCCCTCCACTTT. Protein sequence: CASSLATAGEYNSPLHF.